This is a list of T cell receptor beta chains from one sample in a study of T cell repertoires in cytomegalovirus infection. TCRdb passed the reads through MiXCR, listing each CDR3 protein once. Among some 560,000 distinct CDR3 sequences listed, 40% were seen once. These TCRs are of unknown antigen specificity. The sample in question was cultured PBMCs, obtained from culture after CMV antigen stimulation. All receptors derive from a human donor in good health (CMV status not recorded). Some clones in this sample may be carry-over from other donors' samples. Both conserved end residues are part of each CDR3. The D gene is left open where the match is weak. Size tells how often a clone was seen (once, few, many) or the class of an expanded clone, and some rows leave it out.

d_call	v_call	clone_size	j_call	cdr3_nt	cdr3_aa
.	TRBV11-3	.	TRBJ2-6	TGTGCCAGCAGCTTAGACAGGTGGAATTCCTCTGGGGCCAACGTCCTGACTTTC	CASSLDRWNSSGANVLTF
.	TRBV20-1	.	TRBJ1-1	TGCAGTGCTATACAGGGTTACTTGAACACTGAAGCTTTCTTT	CSAIQGYLNTEAFF
TRBD1	TRBV12-3/TRBV12-4	few	TRBJ1-4	TGTGCCAGCAGCCCCACAGGGGCCCGTAATGAAAAACTGTTTTTT	CASSPTGARNEKLFF
TRBD1	TRBV7-2	few	TRBJ1-5	TGTGCCAGCAGCGAGGGACAGTATAGCAATCAGCCCCAGCATTTT	CASSEGQYSNQPQHF
TRBD2	TRBV12-3/TRBV12-4	.	TRBJ2-3	TGTGCCAGCAGTTCCCACCGGGACAGGGGGACTAGCGGGAGGGAGAGGGGCACAGATACGCAGTATTTT	CASSSHRDRGTSGRERGTDTQYF
.	TRBV6-5	few	TRBJ2-7	TGTGCCAGCAGTTACGATACTCTCTCCTACGAGCAGTACTTC	CASSYDTLSYEQYF
TRBD1	TRBV7-9	.	TRBJ1-6	TGTGCCAGCAGCTTATTTTGGACAGGGGGCCATAATTCACCCCTCCACTTT	CASSLFWTGGHNSPLHF
.	TRBV6-2/TRBV6-3	.	TRBJ2-7	TGTGCCAGCAGTTCACGGGGTTCCCCCCCCTACGAGCAGTACTTC	CASSSRGSPPYEQYF
.	TRBV6-2/TRBV6-3	.	TRBJ1-1	TGTGCCAGCGGCCCAGGGCGGACATTCCCTGAAGCTTTCTTT	CASGPGRTFPEAFF
TRBD2	TRBV7-2	.	TRBJ2-4	TGTGCCAGCAGCTCTGGACTAGCATACATTCAGTACTTC	CASSSGLAYIQYF
.	TRBV6-2/TRBV6-3	.	TRBJ1-5	TGTGCCAGCAGTTACAGGGACCAAAATCAGCCCCAGCATTTT	CASSYRDQNQPQHF
TRBD1	TRBV6-6	few	TRBJ2-1	TGTGCCAGCAGTCAACGGGGACAGGATTACAATGAGCAGTTCTTC	CASSQRGQDYNEQFF
.	TRBV19	few	TRBJ1-5	TGTGCCAGTAGTACGACAGTAAGCAATCAGCCCCAGCATTTT	CASSTTVSNQPQHF
.	TRBV18	.	TRBJ2-7	TGTGCCAGCTCACCGGGGGTCGTCGAGCAGTACTTC	CASSPGVVEQYF
TRBD2	TRBV20-1	.	TRBJ2-1	TGCAGTGCCGAGACCGGGACTAGCGGGAGCCCCCTCAATGAGCAGTTCTTC	CSAETGTSGSPLNEQFF